This record covers a single T cell receptor (beta chain). Its antigen remains unidentified. The sample is drawn from a study of T cell responses to AZD1222 COVID-19 vaccine. Whole-study findings and limits: Among those given AZD1222, only five or six were seropositive at baseline. With dominance at 160-218 and 743-854, vaccine-associated CD4 TCRs spanned spike.

The CDR3 extends over 13 amino acids. Germline CDR1 is KGHDR and CDR2 is SFDVKD. V dropped 6 bases and J dropped 7 bases, with 9 bases sitting between them. Assay used: immunoSEQ multiplex PCR; TCRdb lists only in-frame clones, some missing. The data hold 150,000 to 200,000 clones, with almost 95% observed a single time. The chain recombines TRBV24-1 with TRBJ1-6; D remains ambiguous. The sequences come from peripheral blood, collected on day 0 of AZD1222 vaccination. This TCR was sampled from an adult in good health. In nucleotides, the CDR3 is TGTGCCACCAGTCGCAATCTCAATTCACCCCTCCACTTT. This sequence encodes CATSRNLNSPLHF.